These 20 T cell receptor beta chains originate from one sample sequenced in a study of T cell changes during pregnancy in multiple sclerosis. Method: immunoSEQ multiplex PCR; TCRdb's copy keeps in-frame clones and lacks some. The sample consists of 70,000 to 95,000 clones, under 95% of them appearing once. This material consisted of CD4+ T cells from peripheral blood mononuclear cells, taken in the second trimester of pregnancy. The origin of the receptors is a female donor with multiple sclerosis, enrolled in a pregnancy study.

This chain uses TRBV6-5 with TRBJ1-2, with 9 positions matching TRBD1. The CDR3 consists of 13 residues. V lost 5 bases and J lost 7; bases outside the gene matches: 5. Germline loops: CDR1 MNHEY, CDR2 SVGAGI. The CDR3 DNA sequence: TGTGCCAGCAGTGACAGGGGGGATCGTGGCTACACCTTC. Translating gives CASSDRGDRGYTF.

This clone was picked up a small number of times. The rearrangement joins TRBV6-1 to TRBJ2-7; D call uncertain. The CDR3 extends over 12 amino acids. V lost 7 bases and J 1 base, leaving 8 bases between the germline ends. The germline V gene has CDR1 MNHNS and CDR2 SASEGT. For the CDR3, the DNA is TGTGCCAGCAACTCACCTTCCTACGAGCAGTACTTC. Translation gives CASNSPSYEQYF.

The chain recombines TRBV11-2 with TRBJ2-7; D not certain. CDR1 is SGHAT, CDR2 FQNNGV, per germline. The V gene lost 1 base and the J gene lost 3 bases, with 10 bases spanning the gap. This CDR3 has 14 residues. The CDR3 DNA follows: TGTGCCAGCAGCTTAGGGCGGATAGACTACGAGCAGTACTTC. This sequence encodes CASSLGRIDYEQYF. Variable domain in full (rest from reference TRBV11-2 and TRBJ2-7): EAGVAQSPRYKIIEKRQSVAFWCNPISGHATLYWYQQILGQGPKLLIQFQNNGVVDDSQLPKDRFSAERLKGVDSTLKIQPAKLEDSAVYLCASSLGRIDYEQYFGPGTRLTVT.

This CDR3 is CASGPQDRSTDTQYF. The CDR3 nucleotides are TGTGCTAGTGGTCCCCAGGACAGGAGCACAGATACGCAGTATTTT. V is TRBV12-5 and J is TRBJ2-3; 7 bases match TRBD1. Trimming cost V 5 bases and J 0 bases; bases outside gene matches: 5. In germline, CDR1 is LGHNT, CDR2 FRNRAP. The CDR3 runs 15 residues. Complete variable domain (other parts from reference TRBV12-5 and TRBJ2-3): DARVTQTPRHKVTEMGQEVTMRCQPILGHNTVFWYRQTMMQGLELLAYFRNRAPLDDSGMPKDRFSAEMPDATLATLKIQPSEPRDSAVYFCASGPQDRSTDTQYFGPGTRLTVL.

This chain uses TRBV25-1 with TRBJ1-4; 10 bases align to TRBD1. The CDR3 length is 15 residues. The trim removed 4 bases at V and 5 bases at J, leaving 4 bases unmatched. Germline V gene lookup returns CDR1 MGHDK and CDR2 SYGVNS. The CDR3 region is CASSAWTGGNEKLFF. In nucleotides, the CDR3 is TGTGCCAGCAGTGCCTGGACAGGGGGGAATGAAAAACTGTTTTTT.

The rearrangement joins TRBV5-1 to TRBJ2-7; the D is unclear. From germline, CDR1 is SGHRS and CDR2 YFSETQ. There are 15 residues in the CDR3. The V end lost 0 bases, the J end lost 0 bases, and 10 bases lay between the germline ends. In DNA form, the CDR3 reads TGCGCCAGCAGCTTGGAAGAAATTAGCTCCTACGAGCAGTACTTC. It encodes CASSLEEISSYEQYF. Looking up the rest from reference TRBV5-1 and TRBJ2-7 gives the full variable domain: KAGVTQTPRYLIKTRGQQVTLSCSPISGHRSVSWYQQTPGQGLQFLFEYFSETQRNKGNFPGRFSGRQFSNSRSEMNVSTLELGDSALYLCASSLEEISSYEQYFGPGTRLTVT.

This chain links TRBV6-1 with TRBJ2-1; D gene unclear. Trimming stripped 3 bases from V and 5 bases from J, with 11 bases between. There are 14 residues in the CDR3. Germline-derived CDR1 and CDR2 are MNHNS and SASEGT. CDR3 residues: CASSDGLSNNEQFF. In DNA, the CDR3 is TGTGCCAGCAGTGATGGTCTATCGAACAATGAGCAGTTCTTC.

The genes are TRBV18 and TRBJ2-5; 7 bases align to TRBD1. Germline CDR1 reads KGHSH; CDR2 reads LQKENI. V dropped 2 bases and J dropped 2; count of bases not matched to a gene: 8. The CDR3 spans 16 residues. DNA of the CDR3: TGTGCCAGCTCACCAACTGTAATGGGACAGCAAGAGACCCAGTACTTC. As protein: CASSPTVMGQQETQYF. Full variable domain (rest looked up from reference TRBV18 and TRBJ2-5): NAGVMQNPRHLVRRRGQEARLRCSPMKGHSHVYWYRQLPEEGLKFMVYLQKENIIDESGMPKERFSAEFPKEGPSILRIQQVVRGDSAAYFCASSPTVMGQQETQYFGPGTRLLVL.

The J gene is TRBJ2-4, the V gene TRBV10-2, with TRBD2 matching over 8 bases. CDR3 length: 12 amino acids. V lost 6 bases to trimming and J lost 12 bases; unmatched junction nucleotides: 7. Germline loops: CDR1 WSHSY, CDR2 SAAADI. CDR3 in DNA: TGCGCCAGCAGCTTCGGGAGGGAATCTCAGTACTTC. Its protein product is CASSFGRESQYF.

This chain links TRBV18 with TRBJ1-5; 9 bases are a match to TRBD1. Per germline, CDR1 KGHSH and CDR2 LQKENI. CDR3 length: 16 amino acids. V shed 3 bases, J shed 5 bases, and the junction held 8 bases outside the gene matches. This chain's CDR3 is CASSPEIRQGDQPQHF. CDR3 in DNA: TGTGCCAGCTCACCGGAAATTCGACAGGGGGATCAGCCCCAGCATTTT.

The rearrangement uses TRBV6-1 and TRBJ1-2; 9 bases match TRBD1. The trim removed 6 bases at V and 1 base at J, leaving 6 bases unmatched. The CDR3 runs to 15 residues. Germline V CDR1 and CDR2: MNHNS, SASEGT. The CDR3: CASSQDRGVNYGYTF. CDR3 DNA sequence: TGTGCCAGCAGCCAGGACAGGGGAGTTAACTATGGCTACACCTTC.

The V call is TRBV19, the J call TRBJ1-1, with D possibly matching TRBD1 (5 bases). The length of the CDR3 is 16 residues. CDR1 and CDR2 from the germline V gene are LNHDA and SQIVND (reference sequence). With 5 bases removed from V and 4 bases from J, the gap between germline ends came to 20 bases. CDR3 nucleotide sequence: TGTGCCAGTAGTGTGGGGCTTTTGTCCGGTGTCACTGAAGCTTTCTTT. Its protein is CASSVGLLSGVTEAFF. The complete variable domain, with remaining parts taken from reference TRBV19 and TRBJ1-1, reads DGGITQSPKYLFRKEGQNVTLSCEQNLNHDAMYWYRQDPGQGLRLIYYSQIVNDFQKGDIAEGYSVSREKKESFPLTVTSAQKNPTAFYLCASSVGLLSGVTEAFFGQGTRLTVV.

This chain uses TRBV28 with TRBJ1-4; D is undetermined. Looked up from germline, CDR1 is MDHEN and CDR2 is SYDVKM. The V gene lost 10 bases and the J gene lost 4 bases, with 13 bases spanning the gap. CDR3 length: 13 residues. This CDR3 is CATLEEYNEKLFF. CDR3 coding DNA: TGTGCCACGCTTGAAGAGTATAATGAAAAACTGTTTTTT.

The chain joins TRBV6-6 to TRBJ2-1; D is possibly TRBD1 (6 bases). The CDR3 is made up of 14 amino acids. Germline CDR1 is MNHNY and CDR2 is SVGAGI (reference sequence). The ends were cut back, 7 bases at V and 14 bases at J, with 24 bases in the middle. CDR3 region: CASTYGGVRGWEFF. The CDR3 DNA reads as TGTGCCAGCACCTATGGGGGCGTCAGGGGCTGGGAGTTCTTC.

The CDR3 bases are TGTGCCAGCAGCCCTATCGCCATGAACACCGGGGAGCTGTTTTTT. It specifies CASSPIAMNTGELFF. V gene TRBV11-3 combines with J gene TRBJ2-2; the D is unclear. The CDR3 contains 15 residues. Germline CDR1 is SGHNT and CDR2 is YENEEA. Trimming pared 5 bases from V and 1 base from J, leaving 11 bases between.

The chain employs TRBV18 and TRBJ2-5, with D unclear. Germline values: CDR1 KGHSH, CDR2 LQKENI. This CDR3 has 13 amino acids. Trimming cost V 4 bases and J 2 bases, with 8 bases left between them. The CDR3 coding sequence is TGTGCCAGCTCACTAACTTATCAAGAGACCCAGTACTTC. As protein: CASSLTYQETQYF.

The chain combines TRBV15 with TRBJ2-1; 13 positions agree with TRBD2. CDR3 length equals 18 residues. After removal of 0 bases from V and 8 bases from J, the junction contained 10 bases not matched to a gene. CDR1 is LNHNV, CDR2 YYDKDF, per germline (reference sequence). CDR3 sequence (DNA): TGTGCCACCAGCAGAGATCGGAGACTAGCGGGAGGTATAGATGAGCAGTTCTTC. This translates into CATSRDRRLAGGIDEQFF.

The chain combines TRBV6-6 with TRBJ2-5, with D perhaps TRBD2 (6 bases). Trimming removed 6 bases from V and 4 bases from J, with 15 bases in between. Germline V CDR1 and CDR2: MNHNY, SVGAGI (reference sequence). This CDR3 is 14 amino acids long. The CDR3 here is CASSRVGGLETQYF. The DNA of the CDR3 is TGTGCCAGCAGCCGCGTTGGGGGACTAGAGACCCAGTACTTC.

The count of this clone is one. The CDR3 protein is CASSLVASGDYEQYF. CDR3 bases: TGTGCCAGCAGCTTAGTGGCTAGCGGGGACTACGAGCAGTACTTC. V usage is TRBV11-3 and J usage is TRBJ2-7, with 9 positions matching TRBD2. The CDR3 extends over 15 amino acids. V dropped 1 base and J dropped 3; count of bases not matched to a gene: 4. Germline V gene lookup returns CDR1 SGHNT and CDR2 YENEEA.

This chain joins TRBV5-1 and TRBJ2-7; TRBD2 matches at 11 bases. Trimming took 4 bases from V and 2 from J; bases not matched to a gene: 5. This CDR3 spans 15 amino acids. Per germline, CDR1 SGHRS and CDR2 YFSETQ. The CDR3 spells CASSQTSGGTYEQYF. The CDR3, as DNA: TGCGCCAGCAGCCAAACTAGCGGGGGAACCTACGAGCAGTACTTC.